This TCR beta chain originates from a study of control samples from healthy donors and cancer patients. TCRdb keeps only in-frame clones here, not all; method: immunoSEQ multiplex PCR. The table has 65,000 to 80,000 clones, 89% seen once; the top ten hold around a tenth. This clone was picked up a small number of times. With 3 bases removed from V and 3 bases from J, the gap between germline ends came to 10 bases. Germline CDR1 LNHDA, CDR2 SQIVND (reference sequence). This CDR3 region has 14 residues. This receptor was obtained from a woman aged 50 to 60 with colorectal cancer. The chain has TRBV19 and TRBJ2-3; no firm D call. Sequencing was done on a sample of PBMCs. CDR3 region: CASSILTQTDTQYF. The CDR3 bases are TGTGCCAGTAGTATCTTGACCCAAACAGATACGCAGTATTTT.